This passage covers 5 T cell receptor beta chains from one sample sequenced in a study of identical twins. MiXCR was run by TCRdb on the 5' RACE reads, yielding one entry per CDR3 protein. The table lists around 690,000 distinct CDR3 sequences, 21% of them singletons. In addition, the sample was reused for a study of T cells expressing NK-cell markers.

The specimen sequenced was PBMCs. These receptors all come from a woman aged 18-29 years in good health.

The rearrangement joins TRBV5-1 to TRBJ1-1; D not resolved. Per germline, CDR1 SGHRS and CDR2 YFSETQ. The CDR3 covers 16 residues. Trimming stripped 2 bases from V and 1 base from J, with 15 bases between. CDR3 bases: TGCGCCAGCAGCTTAGGGCTTCCCGGGCGGAACACTGAAGCTTTCTTT. Residues: CASSLGLPGRNTEAFF.

A few counts support this clonotype. The J gene is TRBJ2-3, the V gene TRBV7-9, with a weak D call TRBD2 (5 bases). The CDR3 extends over 12 amino acids. The V end lost 11 bases, the J end lost 0 bases, and 9 bases lay between the germline ends. CDR1 and CDR2 (germline): SEHNR, FQNEAQ (reference sequence). The CDR3 reads CAEGLSTDTQYF. DNA for the CDR3: TGTGCCGAGGGCCTTAGCACAGATACGCAGTATTTT.

This clonotype has more than one count but fewer than ten. J is TRBJ1-2 and V is TRBV3-1; weak D call: TRBD1 (5 bases). Trimming took 2 bases from V and 3 from J, leaving 13 bases between them. This CDR3 has 15 residues. CDR1 is LGHDT and CDR2 is YNNKEL in the germline V gene (reference sequence). This chain's CDR3 is CASSQQPRGDYGYTF. The CDR3 DNA follows: TGTGCCAGCAGCCAACAACCGAGGGGAGACTATGGCTACACCTTC. The full variable domain, with the rest looked up from reference TRBV3-1 and TRBJ1-2, is DTAVSQTPKYLVTQMGNDKSIKCEQNLGHDTMYWYKQDSKKFLKIMFSYNNKELIINETVPNRFSPKSPDKAHLNLHINSLELGDSAVYFCASSQQPRGDYGYTFGSGTRLTVV.

This clonotype has just a few counts. The rearrangement uses TRBV18 and TRBJ1-2; D is undetermined. Germline-derived CDR1 and CDR2 are KGHSH and LQKENI. The CDR3 is 12 residues long. Trimming left V 2 bases short and J 5 bases short, with 6 bases between. The CDR3 DNA follows: TGTGCCAGCTCACCAGGCATGTATGGCTACACCTTC. It yields the protein CASSPGMYGYTF.

The chain combines TRBV7-2 with TRBJ1-2; D unclear. This CDR3 has 13 amino acids. V was clipped by 3 bases and J by 2 bases, with 7 bases between them. CDR1 SGHTA and CDR2 FQGNSA come from the germline V gene. The CDR3 here is CASSLARNYGYTF. The DNA of the CDR3 is TGTGCCAGCAGCTTGGCACGAAACTATGGCTACACCTTC.